The 17 T cell receptor beta chains presented below share a single source sample, sequenced in a study of identifying expanded T cells in peripheral blood. The table came from immunoSEQ multiplex PCR; TCRdb's copy has only in-frame clones and leaves some out. The sample includes roughly 78,000 clones, around 90% of them seen just once. The sample consisted of blood. Source of these receptors: a person aged 18 to 70 in good health.

The chain uses TRBV9 and TRBJ1-2; no clear D gene. The V and J ends lost 4 bases and 5 bases respectively, with 15 bases between them. CDR1 is SGDLS, CDR2 YYNGEE, per germline. CDR3 size: 14 residues. CDR3 DNA sequence: TGTGCCAGCAGCTCAAACCAATTTACTTATGGCTACACCTTC. This sequence encodes CASSSNQFTYGYTF.

The V call is TRBV7-2, the J call TRBJ1-5; TRBD1 matches at 9 bases. V was pared by 5 bases and J by 9 bases, with 8 bases of the junction left unmatched. This CDR3 comprises 14 residues. Germline CDR1 is SGHTA and CDR2 is FQGNSA. CDR3 residues: CASSPGQGSRPQHF. The CDR3 nucleotides read TGTGCCAGCAGCCCGGGACAGGGAAGTCGGCCCCAGCATTTT. The variable domain in full, with the rest retrieved from reference TRBV7-2 and TRBJ1-5, is GAGVSQSPSNKVTEKGKDVELRCDPISGHTALYWYRQSLGQGLEFLIYFQGNSAPDKSGLPSDRFSAERTGGSVSTLTIQRTQQEDSAVYLCASSPGQGSRPQHFGDGTRLSIL.

This chain links TRBV9 with TRBJ2-1, with a tentative D call TRBD2 (7 bases). The germline V and J ends were trimmed by 0 bases and 7 bases, with 17 bases remaining between them. CDR1 and CDR2 from the germline V gene are SGDLS and YYNGEE. This CDR3 is built from 16 residues. This CDR3 is CASSVAGGGAKNEQFF. CDR3 DNA: TGTGCCAGCAGCGTAGCCGGCGGGGGCGCCAAGAATGAGCAGTTCTTC.

This chain joins TRBV29-1 and TRBJ2-7, with 14 bases fitting TRBD2. Germline CDR1 SQVTM, CDR2 ANQGSEA. The CDR3 covers 18 residues. Trimming took 4 bases from V and 0 from J; bases not matched to a gene: 11. For the CDR3, the DNA is TGCAGCGTTGGTCCGACTAGCGGGAGGGCCACGAGCTCCTACGAGCAGTACTTC. Amino acids: CSVGPTSGRATSSYEQYF.

CDR3 sequence (DNA): TGTGCCAGCAGCGTGGCGGAGGGGGCGGTGTACGAGCAGTACTTC. Its protein product is CASSVAEGAVYEQYF. This chain links TRBV9 with TRBJ2-7, with a tentative D call TRBD1 (7 bases). This CDR3 spans 15 amino acids. Germline assignment: CDR1 SGDLS and CDR2 YYNGEE. V dropped 2 bases and J dropped 4 bases, with 16 bases sitting between them.

The V gene is TRBV13, the J gene TRBJ1-1; no definite D call. The V and J ends lost 5 bases and 1 base respectively, with 5 bases between them. The CDR3 has 12 amino acids. The germline gives CDR1 PRHDT, CDR2 FYEKMQ (reference sequence). The CDR3 region has the DNA TGTGCCAGCAGCCCAACGAACACTGAAGCTTTCTTT. Encoded protein: CASSPTNTEAFF.

The CDR3 reads CASSVGIGDLYGYTF. Written as DNA, the CDR3 is TGTGCCAGCAGCGTAGGAATTGGGGACCTCTATGGCTACACCTTC. The gene calls are TRBV9 and TRBJ1-2; tentative D call: TRBD1 (5 bases). This CDR3 is 15 amino acids long. V lost 0 bases and J 4 bases, leaving 13 bases between the germline ends. Per germline, CDR1 SGDLS and CDR2 YYNGEE.

In its sample, this clone was seen once. The genes are TRBV2 and TRBJ2-1; a weak D match, TRBD1 (5 bases). The CDR3 is made up of 15 amino acids. V lost 8 bases, J lost 8 bases, and 22 bases lay in between. CDR1 is SNHLY, CDR2 FYNNEI, per germline. For the CDR3, the DNA is TGTGCCAGCTTGTTGGGGCGAATTCTCCCCCATGAGCAGTTCTTC. Protein product: CASLLGRILPHEQFF.

J is TRBJ2-6 and V is TRBV6-4; D not resolved. Trimming took off 3 bases at V and 10 bases at J, with 7 bases between the two ends. This CDR3 is 12 amino acids long. Germline lookup yields CDR1 MRHNA and CDR2 SNTAGT. The CDR3 DNA reads TGTGCCAGCAGTGATCGGAGTAACGTCCTGACTTTC. It encodes CASSDRSNVLTF.

The chain couples TRBV19 to TRBJ1-5; D ambiguous. Deletions cut 3 bases from V and 3 bases from J, with 15 bases between. CDR1 LNHDA and CDR2 SQIVND come from the germline V gene (reference sequence). The CDR3 loop spans 16 amino acids. CDR3 loop: CASSIRRELNNQPQHF. The CDR3 DNA reads TGTGCCAGTAGTATTCGGAGGGAGTTGAACAATCAGCCCCAGCATTTT.

This chain uses TRBV14 with TRBJ2-3, with D perhaps being TRBD1 or TRBD2 (5 bases each). V was cut by 0 bases and J by 3 bases, with 10 bases left in between. CDR3 length: 15 residues. CDR1 is SGHDN and CDR2 is FVKESK in the germline V gene. CDR3 bases: TGTGCCAGCAGCCAAGAGCTGGGGGAAACAGATACGCAGTATTTT. Its translation is CASSQELGETDTQYF.

The chain uses TRBV10-3 and TRBJ1-1; D ambiguous. Trimming took 3 bases from V and 2 from J, leaving 13 bases between them. The CDR3 loop spans 15 amino acids. Germline V lookup: CDR1 ENHRY, CDR2 SYGVKD. CDR3 residues: CAISDNSAENTEAFF. The CDR3 bases are TGTGCCATCAGTGATAACAGCGCGGAAAACACTGAAGCTTTCTTT.

This rearrangement joins TRBV5-1 to TRBJ1-4; D remains unclear. The V end was cut by 4 bases, the J end by 5 bases, with 15 bases between. Germline loops: CDR1 SGHRS, CDR2 YFSETQ. The CDR3 runs to 15 residues. This chain's CDR3 is CASSHGSDLNEKLFF. CDR3 in DNA: TGCGCCAGCAGCCACGGATCCGACCTCAATGAAAAACTGTTTTTT.

This chain uses TRBV9 with TRBJ2-1, with D tentatively TRBD2 (5 bases). This CDR3 spans 13 amino acids. With 6 bases removed from V and 2 bases from J, the gap between germline ends came to 9 bases. Germline CDR1 and CDR2: SGDLS and YYNGEE. As DNA, the CDR3 is TGTGCCAGCACACGGGAACCCTACAATGAGCAGTTCTTC. It is translated as CASTREPYNEQFF.

This chain uses TRBV14 with TRBJ2-2; D is undetermined. Germline V gene data show CDR1 as SGHDN and CDR2 as FVKESK. The CDR3 sequence is 17 residues long. V lost 5 bases to trimming and J lost 4 bases, with 20 bases between them. This CDR3 reads CASSYLDKKLFTGELFF. DNA of the CDR3: TGTGCCAGCAGCTATCTAGACAAGAAGTTATTCACCGGGGAGCTGTTTTTT.

The gene calls are TRBV7-2 and TRBJ2-1; tentative D call: TRBD1 (6 bases). The V end was cut by 5 bases, the J end by 8 bases, with 22 bases between. The CDR3 is made up of 16 amino acids. The germline CDR1 and CDR2 sequences are SGHTA and FQGNSA. The CDR3 is CASSTKGLGAGDEQFF. CDR3 nucleotide sequence: TGTGCCAGCAGCACAAAAGGACTGGGGGCTGGAGATGAGCAGTTCTTC.

The rearrangement joins TRBV4-3 to TRBJ2-1; D not certain. The CDR3 is 14 amino acids. Trimming took 2 bases from V and 5 from J, leaving 10 bases between them. Germline assignment: CDR1 LGHNA and CDR2 YSLEER. CDR3 protein: CASSQLQEDNEQFF. CDR3 DNA sequence: TGCGCCAGCAGCCAACTGCAAGAGGACAATGAGCAGTTCTTC.